This T cell receptor (beta chain) was recovered during a study of T cell repertoires in cytomegalovirus infection. Study as a whole: The authors relied on CMV epitopes, both recently identified HLA-C-restricted and well-studied HLA-B-restricted. Findings and caveats of the study: Cumulative frequency (of public TCR beta family members) identified carriers of CMV plus the relevant HLA. Dominant in the ex vivo response were TCR beta clonotypes restricted by HLA-C and specific for CMV.

The V end was cut by 0 bases, the J end by 3 bases, with 8 bases between. Germline CDR1 MGHRA, CDR2 YSYEKL. This CDR3 comprises 14 residues. This clonotype turned up a few times. Its antigen is still unknown. TCRdb re-called the reads with MiXCR, one entry per CDR3 protein. The repertoire holds around 710,000 distinct CDR3 sequences, with approximately 32% as singletons. The sequencing here drew on cultured CD8+ T cells from PBMCs, taken from culture after CMV antigen stimulation. The TCR sequence derives from a human donor in good health (CMV status not recorded). Some clones in this sample may be carry-over from other donors' samples. The J gene is TRBJ1-1, the V gene TRBV4-1; D might be TRBD1 (5 bases). The CDR3 DNA is TGCGCCAGCAGCCAAGATGTGGGGGACACTGAAGCTTTCTTT. Translation: CASSQDVGDTEAFF.